The clone carrying this TCR delta chain has only a few counts. V dropped 2 bases and J dropped 0; count of bases not matched to a gene: 6. Germline CDR1 reads TVYSNPD; CDR2 reads GDNSRS (reference sequence). The CDR3 runs to 15 residues. The data belong to a study of gamma-delta T cells after stem cell transplantation. TCRdb re-called the RT-PCR reads through CATT. Of some 13,000 delta-chain clones listed, about 32% are singletons. This TCR derives from a human donor. It is not recorded whose cells these are; they may come from a transplant donor. The chain combines TRDV3 with TRDJ1, with 10 bases matching TRDD3. Sequencing was carried out using gamma-delta T cells. In DNA form, the CDR3 reads TGTGCCTTTTCTACTGGGGGATTGTACACCGATAAACTCATCTTT. The encoded protein is CAFSTGGLYTDKLIF.